These 10 T cell receptor beta chains came from one sample sequenced in a study of sequential checkpoint blockade in melanoma. Using immunoSEQ multiplex PCR, the repertoire was profiled, and TCRdb retains in-frame clones only, with some absent. Counted here are roughly 23,000 clones, around 70% occurring once; the ten biggest clones make up about 20%. Regarding treatment: randomized to nivolumab then ipilimumab (arm A) or the reverse (arm B). The material was CD8+ T cells sorted from blood (inferred from file names), obtained from a patient given nivolumab and ipilimumab in sequence. The origin of the receptors is a human donor with melanoma.

The rearrangement joins TRBV7-2 to TRBJ2-7; 10 nucleotides align to TRBD2. J was trimmed by 3 bases and V by 5 bases; bases with no gene match: 13. The CDR3 spans 17 residues. From germline, CDR1 is SGHTA and CDR2 FQGNSA. CDR3 amino acids: CASSQPPYIAGGYEQYF. The CDR3 DNA follows: TGTGCCAGCAGCCAACCCCCATATATAGCGGGGGGCTACGAGCAGTACTTC.

This clone was found many times. The chain joins TRBV28 to TRBJ1-6; 10 nucleotides agree with TRBD1. Germline V gives CDR1 MDHEN, CDR2 SYDVKM. The ends lost 2 bases at V and 6 bases at J; junction bases unmatched: 13. The CDR3 totals 19 residues. CDR3 in amino acids: CASSLRSGQGTGFNSPLHF. The CDR3 bases are TGTGCCAGCAGTTTAAGGTCGGGACAGGGGACAGGTTTTAATTCACCCCTCCACTTT.

This sequence joins TRBV6-6 and TRBJ2-3; TRBD1 matches 10 bases. The V segment lost 2 bases and the J segment 5 bases; nucleotides outside the gene matches: 7. Germline values: CDR1 MNHNY, CDR2 SVGAGI (reference sequence). The CDR3 consists of 16 residues. CDR3 region: CASSYEGTGARDTQYF. The DNA of the CDR3 is TGTGCCAGCAGTTACGAGGGGACAGGGGCACGAGATACGCAGTATTTT.

The V gene is TRBV4-1, the J gene TRBJ2-5; possibly TRBD2 for D (6 bases). Germline V gives CDR1 MGHRA, CDR2 YSYEKL. The CDR3 contains 15 residues. V lost 0 bases, J lost 5 bases, and 13 bases lay in between. In DNA, the CDR3 is TGCGCCAGCAGCCAAGATTGGGACTCGGGGGAGACCCAGTACTTC. It translates to CASSQDWDSGETQYF.

This clone was recorded a few times. The chain uses TRBV6-1 and TRBJ1-2; TRBD1 matches 8 bases. J was trimmed by 2 bases and V by 3 bases; bases with no gene match: 2. This CDR3 comprises 14 residues. In germline, CDR1 is MNHNS, CDR2 SASEGT. The CDR3 protein is CASSDTGGNYGYTF. Written as DNA, the CDR3 is TGTGCCAGCAGTGATACAGGGGGAAACTATGGCTACACCTTC.

The chain employs TRBV29-1 and TRBJ2-5; TRBD1 agrees at 9 bases. The CDR3 loop spans 14 amino acids. After removal of 8 bases from V and 4 bases from J, the junction contained 11 bases not matched to a gene. Germline V CDR1 and CDR2: SQVTM, ANQGSEA. For the CDR3, the DNA is TGCAGCATTCGGACAGGGGAAAGCTTAGAGACCCAGTACTTC. The encoded protein is CSIRTGESLETQYF. Supplemented by reference TRBV29-1 and TRBJ2-5, the full variable domain reads SAVISQKPSRDICQRGTSLTIQCQVDSQVTMMFWYRQQPGQSLTLIATANQGSEATYESGFVIDKFPISRPNLTFSTLTVSNMSPEDSSIYLCSIRTGESLETQYFGPGTRLLVL.

This chain joins TRBV14 and TRBJ1-1; D perhaps matches TRBD1 (6 bases). Trimming removed 4 bases from V and 6 bases from J, with 15 bases in between. Germline CDR1 and CDR2: SGHDN and FVKESK. This CDR3 contains 14 residues. CDR3 loop: CASSLLAGVSEAFF. The CDR3 DNA follows: TGTGCCAGCAGCCTCTTAGCAGGGGTCTCTGAAGCTTTCTTT.

The chain has TRBV5-4 and TRBJ1-5; D not certain. The CDR3 loop spans 13 amino acids. V was cut by 0 bases and J by 5 bases, with 6 bases left in between. Germline loops: CDR1 SGHNT, CDR2 YYREEE (reference sequence). DNA for the CDR3: TGTGCCAGCAGCTTGGACGCAGATCAGCCCCAGCATTTT. Protein sequence: CASSLDADQPQHF. Supplemented by reference TRBV5-4 and TRBJ1-5, the full variable domain reads ETGVTQSPTHLIKTRGQQVTLRCSSQSGHNTVSWYQQALGQGPQFIFQYYREEENGRGNFPPRFSGLQFPNYSSELNVNALELDDSALYLCASSLDADQPQHFGDGTRLSIL.

This clone was observed a handful of times. The same CDR3 is also encoded by other DNA sequences in this sample. V gene TRBV7-9 combines with J gene TRBJ1-2, with 9 bases matching TRBD1. Germline CDR1 is SEHNR and CDR2 is FQNEAQ (reference sequence). J gave up 6 bases and V 2 bases, and 4 bases lay outside the gene matches. CDR3 length: 14 residues. CDR3 in DNA: TGTGCCAGCAGCTTACCTACAGGGGGCAATGGCTACACCTTC. Translating it yields CASSLPTGGNGYTF.

The chain is built from TRBV4-3 and TRBJ1-5; D gene uncertain. V lost 0 bases, J lost 2 bases, and 5 bases lay in between. CDR1 and CDR2 from the germline V gene are LGHNA and YSLEER. The CDR3 is 14 amino acids. The CDR3 here is CASSQDEGNQPQHF. The CDR3 DNA reads as TGCGCCAGCAGCCAAGACGAGGGCAATCAGCCCCAGCATTTT.